The rows below give T cell receptor beta chains drawn from one sample of a study of cytomegalovirus exposure and HLA in healthy donors. Clones were read by immunoSEQ multiplex PCR, and TCRdb kept only the in-frame ones, dropping some. The table lists some 130,000 clones, around 79% of them singletons. The sample comprised PBMCs. The receptors derive from a woman under 40 in good health and CMV-seropositive. CDR3s include the opening cysteine and the closing phenylalanine or tryptophan. Each record gives: CDR3 protein, CDR3 DNA, CDR3 length, clone size, J gene, D gene, V gene. A D gene is named only where the DNA matches it firmly. The size field is filled for only some rows; it gives once, few, many or a size class.

CASSPAIDSGSPLHF TGTGCCAGCAGCCCCGCAATTGATAGCGGTTCACCCCTCCACTTT 15 . TRBJ1-6 . TRBV5-4
CASSSPFERGPDTQYF TGTGCCAGCAGCTCCCCTTTCGAGCGGGGGCCAGATACGCAGTATTTT 16 . TRBJ2-3 TRBD2 TRBV7-8
CASSVGGQRSYNEQFF TGTGCCAGCAGCGTAGGTGGACAGCGCTCCTACAATGAGCAGTTCTTC 16 . TRBJ2-1 . TRBV9
CASSPTSGSGDSPLHF TGTGCCAGCTCACCGACCTCGGGTTCCGGGGATTCACCCCTCCACTTT 16 . TRBJ1-6 . TRBV18
CASSIVSGTANYGYTF TGTGCCAGTAGTATAGTTTCCGGGACAGCTAACTATGGCTACACCTTC 16 . TRBJ1-2 TRBD1 TRBV19
CASSRPEDHTGELFF TGTGCCAGCAGCCGACCGGAGGATCACACCGGGGAGCTGTTTTTT 15 . TRBJ2-2 . TRBV28
CASSKSYYNEQFF TGTGCCAGTTCAAAGAGTTACTACAATGAGCAGTTCTTC 13 . TRBJ2-1 . TRBV7-2
CASSLDRREYNEQFF TGTGCCAGCAGCTTGGACAGGAGGGAATACAATGAGCAGTTCTTC 15 few TRBJ2-1 . TRBV5-6
CASTPASPGGETQYF TGTGCCAGCACCCCCGCTAGCCCGGGGGGGGAGACCCAGTACTTC 15 . TRBJ2-5 TRBD2 TRBV2
CASSQYDSGGYEQYF TGTGCCAGCAGCCAATACGATTCAGGGGGCTACGAGCAGTACTTC 15 . TRBJ2-7 TRBD1 TRBV4-2
CASSQNSFPGELFF TGTGCCAGCAGTCAAAACAGTTTCCCCGGGGAGCTGTTTTTT 14 . TRBJ2-2 . TRBV6-1
CASSRDRGWRNSGNTIYF TGCGCCAGCAGCCGGGACAGGGGTTGGAGAAACTCTGGAAACACCATATATTTT 18 . TRBJ1-3 TRBD1 TRBV4-3
CASSGTGETQYF TGTGCCAGCAGTGGTACAGGGGAGACCCAGTACTTC 12 . TRBJ2-5 . TRBV6-1
CASSLGAGVLDTEAFF TGCGCCAGCAGCTTGGGGGCAGGGGTTTTGGACACTGAAGCTTTCTTT 16 . TRBJ1-1 . TRBV5-1
CASSGGIWGRGYGYTF TGTGCCAGCAGCGGGGGCATTTGGGGCAGGGGCTATGGCTACACCTTC 16 . TRBJ1-2 . TRBV5-4
CSATGGQTQYF TGCAGTGCTACGGGGGGACAGACCCAGTACTTC 11 . TRBJ2-5 TRBD2 TRBV20-1
CASSEYTGTVGNGYTF TGTGCCAGCAGTGAATATACAGGGACAGTTGGAAATGGCTACACCTTC 16 . TRBJ1-2 TRBD1 TRBV6-1
CASMGQPNTGELFF TGTGCCAGCATGGGACAGCCGAACACCGGGGAGCTGTTTTTT 14 . TRBJ2-2 TRBD1 TRBV6-1
CASSPGQVGVSYNSPLHF TGTGCCAGCAGCCCAGGACAGGTTGGGGTCTCCTATAATTCACCCCTCCACTTT 18 few TRBJ1-6 TRBD1 TRBV7-9
CSVRGQGTAYEQYF TGCAGCGTTCGAGGGCAGGGGACCGCCTACGAGCAGTACTTC 14 . TRBJ2-7 . TRBV29-1
CASSIGQISNYGYTF TGTGCCAGTAGTATAGGGCAGATATCTAACTATGGCTACACCTTC 15 . TRBJ1-2 . TRBV19
CASSRTSGPEQFF TGTGCCAGCAGTCGGACTAGCGGGCCCGAGCAGTTCTTC 13 . TRBJ2-1 TRBD2 TRBV6-6
CASSLDRQGALAFF TGTGCCAGCAGCTTAGACAGACAGGGGGCGTTAGCTTTCTTT 14 . TRBJ1-1 TRBD1 TRBV7-9
CASSSGSRRTSYGYTF TGTGCCAGCAGTTCAGGATCCCGCCGGACTTCCTATGGCTACACCTTC 16 . TRBJ1-2 . TRBV28
CASRPQLATNEKLFF TGTGCCAGCAGGCCTCAATTAGCAACTAATGAAAAACTGTTTTTT 15 . TRBJ1-4 . TRBV27
CSVEEQRGYTF TGCAGCGTTGAGGAGCAGAGGGGCTACACCTTC 11 . TRBJ1-2 . TRBV29-1
CASSWTPSSYEQYF TGTGCCAGCAGTTGGACTCCAAGCTCCTACGAGCAGTACTTC 14 . TRBJ2-7 . TRBV27
CASSQMPTGGTHEQYF TGTGCCAGCAGCCAAATGCCCACTGGAGGGACCCACGAGCAGTACTTC 16 . TRBJ2-7 . TRBV5-4
CASSLQRGAGYTF TGTGCCAGCAGTTTACAGCGTGGGGCTGGCTACACCTTC 13 few TRBJ1-2 . TRBV28
CASSVGTGQIHEQYF TGTGCCAGTAGTGTTGGGACAGGGCAGATCCACGAGCAGTACTTC 15 . TRBJ2-7 TRBD1 TRBV19
CASREAGGYGYTF TGTGCCAGCAGGGAGGCAGGGGGATATGGCTACACCTTC 13 . TRBJ1-2 TRBD1 TRBV28
CASSRGYSGNTIYF TGTGCCAGCAGCCGGGGTTACTCTGGAAACACCATATATTTT 14 medium-sized TRBJ1-3 . TRBV5-5
CASRLTGGTYGYTF TGTGCCAGCAGACTAACAGGGGGGACCTATGGCTACACCTTC 14 . TRBJ1-2 TRBD1 TRBV5-4
CASREGLYGYTF TGTGCCAGCAGAGAGGGCCTCTATGGCTACACCTTC 12 . TRBJ1-2 . TRBV28
CAISGTAQTEQYF TGTGCCATCAGTGGGACAGCTCAAACCGAGCAGTACTTC 13 few TRBJ2-7 . TRBV10-3
CASSVAGGDTIYF TGTGCCAGCAGTGTCGCTGGGGGGGACACCATATATTTT 13 . TRBJ1-3 . TRBV2
CASSIGGQPAYEQYF TGTGCCAGTAGTATAGGGGGACAGCCGGCCTACGAGCAGTACTTC 15 . TRBJ2-7 TRBD1 TRBV19
CASSQIGKDRGISPLHF TGCGCCAGCAGCCAGATCGGGAAGGACAGGGGTATTTCACCCCTCCACTTT 17 few TRBJ1-6 TRBD1 TRBV4-1
CASSVDPDPTYEQYF TGTGCCAGCAGCGTAGATCCAGATCCCACCTACGAGCAGTACTTC 15 once TRBJ2-7 . TRBV9
CATGTSGSYEQYF TGTGCCACCGGGACTAGCGGGTCTTACGAGCAGTACTTC 13 . TRBJ2-7 TRBD2 TRBV27
CASSQVIGADQPQHF TGCGCCAGCAGCCAAGTTATAGGGGCGGATCAGCCCCAGCATTTT 15 . TRBJ1-5 . TRBV4-3
CASSVQRGGADTQYF TGTGCCAGCAGTGTCCAGCGGGGGGGCGCAGATACGCAGTATTTT 15 . TRBJ2-3 TRBD2 TRBV2
CSVAREVINEQFF TGCAGCGTTGCGCGGGAGGTGATCAATGAGCAGTTCTTC 13 . TRBJ2-1 TRBD2 TRBV29-1
CASTPQNRQGSTDTQYF TGTGCCAGCACCCCCCAAAATAGGCAGGGGAGCACAGATACGCAGTATTTT 17 . TRBJ2-3 . TRBV5-4
CASSPGQGFAEAFF TGTGCCAGCAGTCCCGGACAGGGGTTCGCTGAAGCTTTCTTT 14 once TRBJ1-1 TRBD1 TRBV28
CASSESGGSYNEQFF TGTGCCAGCAGTGAAAGCGGGGGCTCCTACAATGAGCAGTTCTTC 15 . TRBJ2-1 TRBD2 TRBV2
CASSPPGQGWFF TGTGCCAGCAGCCCCCCGGGACAGGGTTGGTTCTTC 12 . TRBJ2-1 TRBD1 TRBV7-9
CASTPRTSGGAGNEQFF TGTGCCAGCACCCCCCGGACTAGCGGGGGGGCCGGGAATGAGCAGTTCTTC 17 . TRBJ2-1 TRBD2 TRBV9
CASSQTWGEGGTQYF TGCGCCAGCAGCCAGACCTGGGGGGAGGGGGGGACCCAGTACTTC 15 . TRBJ2-5 . TRBV4-1
CASSLYGTRGYNEQFF TGTGCCAGCAGTTTATATGGGACTAGGGGGTACAATGAGCAGTTCTTC 16 . TRBJ2-1 TRBD2 TRBV27
CASRRQMTSYEQYF TGTGCCAGCAGAAGACAGATGACCTCCTACGAGCAGTACTTC 14 . TRBJ2-7 . TRBV6-1
CASSQGTGVNEQFF TGCGCCAGCAGCCAAGGGACAGGGGTCAATGAGCAGTTCTTC 14 . TRBJ2-1 TRBD1 TRBV4-1
CASSLVGLAGKETQYF TGCGCCAGCAGCTTGGTGGGACTAGCGGGGAAAGAGACCCAGTACTTC 16 . TRBJ2-5 TRBD2 TRBV5-1
CASRPTRGGFNGYGYTF TGTGCCAGCAGACCCACCCGGGGAGGATTTAACGGGTATGGCTACACCTTC 17 . TRBJ1-2 . TRBV28
CATIAGGRNEQFF TGTGCCACCATAGCGGGGGGAAGGAATGAGCAGTTCTTC 13 . TRBJ2-1 TRBD2 TRBV2
CASSRRGLRRDTEAFF TGTGCCAGCAGCCGCCGGGGCCTTCGGAGGGACACTGAAGCTTTCTTT 16 . TRBJ1-1 . TRBV7-2
CASSYSIGGLNEQFF TGTGCCAGCAGTTACTCGATCGGGGGTTTAAATGAGCAGTTCTTC 15 . TRBJ2-1 . TRBV6-5
CASSQDPSGGAAGANVLTF TGTGCCAGCAGCCAAGACCCTAGCGGGGGGGCCGCTGGGGCCAACGTCCTGACTTTC 19 once TRBJ2-6 TRBD2 TRBV4-2
CAWTRQGDDTGELFF TGTGCCTGGACCCGACAGGGGGACGACACCGGGGAGCTGTTTTTT 15 . TRBJ2-2 TRBD1 TRBV30
CASSDPMFGANYGYTF TGTGCCAGCAGTGACCCCATGTTTGGGGCCAACTATGGCTACACCTTC 16 . TRBJ1-2 . TRBV2